This TCR beta chain was documented in a study of radiotherapy plus CTLA-4 blockade in lung cancer. In the study overall: Objective responses emerged in roughly a sixth of patients, and 31% attained disease control.

General study results and limits: Early clone dynamics of blood T cells, plus interferon-beta, reportedly predicted response best. After treatment with radiotherapy plus ipilimumab, TCR clones that came from the tumor expanded in blood.

The V gene's germline CDR1 is MNHNS and CDR2 SASEGT. V was shortened by 4 bases and J by 2 bases, with 8 bases between the two germline ends. There are 13 residues in the CDR3. Turning to this clone: Its cognate antigen is unknown.

The protocol was immunoSEQ multiplex PCR, while the TCRdb copy is restricted to in-frame clones and leaves out a portion. The profile shows almost 55,000 clones, around 85% of them singletons. In chemo-refractory metastatic non-small-cell lung cancer, patients got ipilimumab CTLA-4 blockade together with focal radiation. The TCR was taken from a human donor with non-small cell lung cancer who had a partial response to radiotherapy plus ipilimumab. Sample: peripheral blood, taken from a patient treated with radiotherapy plus ipilimumab. The V call is TRBV6-1, the J call TRBJ2-5; tentatively, D is TRBD1 (5 bases). The CDR3 is CASSGTGQETQYF. The DNA for the CDR3 is TGTGCCAGCAGTGGTACAGGACAAGAGACCCAGTACTTC.